The 8 T cell receptor beta chains below all came from one sample that was sequenced in a study of T cell responses to AZD1222 COVID-19 vaccine. Sequenced by immunoSEQ multiplex PCR; TCRdb stores in-frame clones only, minus some. The top ten hold about 4.7% of the sample, which has 150,000 or so clones, around 89% seen once. Sequencing used peripheral blood, obtained on day 0 of AZD1222 vaccination. These TCRs come from an adult in good health.

This chain uses TRBV6-2 or TRBV6-3 with TRBJ2-5; 10 positions agree with TRBD2. With V trimmed by 2 bases and J by 0 bases, 3 bases remained unmatched. The germline CDR1 and CDR2 sequences are MNHEY and SVGEGT. This CDR3 is 16 amino acids long. CDR3 nucleotide sequence: TGTGCCAGCAGTTACAGCCTAGCGGGGGACCAAGAGACCCAGTACTTC. The encoded protein is CASSYSLAGDQETQYF.

This clone has just one count. The gene calls are TRBV27 and TRBJ1-1, with D tentatively TRBD1 (5 bases). From germline, CDR1 is MNHEY and CDR2 SMNVEV (reference sequence). The CDR3 has 13 amino acids. The CDR3 DNA sequence: TGTACCGTGCGGGACGGCCTGAACACTGAAGCTTTCTTT. Its protein is CTVRDGLNTEAFF.

The CDR3 region has the DNA TGCGCCAGCAGCGCGGGACCGGAATCGAACACCGGGGAGCTGTTTTTT. Its translation is CASSAGPESNTGELFF. The chain uses TRBV5-1 and TRBJ2-2, with D possibly matching TRBD2 (6 bases). The CDR3 totals 16 residues. Trimming took off 4 bases at V and 0 bases at J, with 13 bases between the two ends. CDR1 SGHRS and CDR2 YFSETQ come from the germline V gene.

The chain combines TRBV7-6 with TRBJ2-5, with 8 bases lining up with TRBD2. The CDR3 is 15 residues long. Looked up from germline, CDR1 is SGHVS and CDR2 is FNYEAQ. Losses at the gene ends were 2 bases for V and 5 bases for J; bases not matched to a gene: 7. The CDR3 coding sequence is TGTGCCAGCAGCTTAAGGGCGGGAGGCTCCGAGACCCAGTACTTC. It codes for CASSLRAGGSETQYF.

This CDR3 is CASSPGQGADGYTF. For the CDR3, the DNA is TGTGCCAGTTCCCCGGGACAGGGGGCGGATGGCTACACCTTC. J is TRBJ1-2 and V is TRBV18; 12 nucleotides line up with TRBD1. CDR3 size: 14 residues. CDR1 is KGHSH, CDR2 LQKENI, per germline. The J segment lost 6 bases and the V segment lost 9 bases, leaving 8 bases of the junction unmatched.

V and J are TRBV5-1 and TRBJ2-7; 11 bases line up with TRBD2. After removal of 4 bases from V and 4 bases from J, the junction contained 7 bases not matched to a gene. CDR1 is SGHRS and CDR2 is YFSETQ in the germline V gene. The CDR3 totals 15 residues. DNA for the CDR3: TGCGCCAGCAGCCCGACTAGCGGGATTTCGTACGAGCAGTACTTC. It translates to CASSPTSGISYEQYF.

The gene calls are TRBV5-6 and TRBJ2-7; TRBD1 agrees at 10 bases. V shed 1 base and J 6 bases; nucleotides not matched to a gene: 10. Per germline, CDR1 SGHDT and CDR2 YYEEEE. The CDR3 spans 16 residues. In nucleotides, the CDR3 is TGTGCCAGCAGCTTGCCCCCGGGACAGGGGATAGGCGAGCAGTACTTC. Its protein is CASSLPPGQGIGEQYF.

V and J are TRBV7-8 and TRBJ2-2, with D unclear. Per the germline V gene, CDR1 is SGHVS and CDR2 is FQNEAQ. This CDR3 spans 16 amino acids. Between the trimmed V and J ends, which lost 5 bases and 2 bases, there was a span of 15 bases. CDR3 coding DNA: TGTGCCAGCAGCCCCCTCGGTTGGCGTAACACCGGGGAGCTGTTTTTT. Protein product: CASSPLGWRNTGELFF. Variable domain in full (rest from reference TRBV7-8 and TRBJ2-2): GAGVSQSPRYKVAKRGQDVALRCDPISGHVSLFWYQQALGQGPEFLTYFQNEAQLDKSGLPSDRFFAERPEGSVSTLKIQRTQQEDSAVYLCASSPLGWRNTGELFFGEGSRLTVL.